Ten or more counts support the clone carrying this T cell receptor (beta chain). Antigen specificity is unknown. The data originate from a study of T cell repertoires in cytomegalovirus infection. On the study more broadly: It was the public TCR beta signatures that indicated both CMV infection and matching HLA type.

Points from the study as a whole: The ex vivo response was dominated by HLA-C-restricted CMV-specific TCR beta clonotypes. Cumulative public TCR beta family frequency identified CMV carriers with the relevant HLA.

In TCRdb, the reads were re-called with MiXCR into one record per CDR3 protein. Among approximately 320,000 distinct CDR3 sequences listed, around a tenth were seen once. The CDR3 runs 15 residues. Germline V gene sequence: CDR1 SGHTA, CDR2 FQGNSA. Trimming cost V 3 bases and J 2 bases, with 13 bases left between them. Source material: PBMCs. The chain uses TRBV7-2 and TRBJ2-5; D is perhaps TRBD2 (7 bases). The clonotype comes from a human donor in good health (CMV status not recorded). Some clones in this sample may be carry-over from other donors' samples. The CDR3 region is CASSFGGGPQETQYF. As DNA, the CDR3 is TGTGCCAGCAGCTTCGGCGGGGGCCCGCAAGAGACCCAGTACTTC.